These 9 T cell receptor beta chains originate from one sample sequenced in a study of fetal regulatory T cell absence and autoimmunity (dated by TCRdb to 2016 to 2017). The method was the immunoSEQ multiplex PCR assay. Drawn from immuneACCESS, this table holds only the in-frame rearrangements with V and J called that TCRdb kept. Clones are partly lost; checked studies trace under half to an unresolved V gene and leave the rest unexplained. This sample is represented by 85,000 to 100,000 clones; about two thirds of them were singletons. The ten top clones hold approximately 1.9% of the sample. The sample was pancreas tissue. Receptor source: a male donor with IPEX syndrome.

The chain links TRBV12-5 to TRBJ2-5; TRBD2 is a possible D gene (5 bases). The CDR3 spans 14 residues. CDR1 is LGHNT, CDR2 FRNRAP, per germline. V gave up 0 bases and J gave up 7 bases, with 12 bases separating them. The CDR3 DNA follows: TGTGCTAGTGGTTTGGTTCACAACGGGGTGACCCAGTACTTC. It specifies CASGLVHNGVTQYF. Full variable domain (outside the CDR3, taken from reference TRBV12-5 and TRBJ2-5): DARVTQTPRHKVTEMGQEVTMRCQPILGHNTVFWYRQTMMQGLELLAYFRNRAPLDDSGMPKDRFSAEMPDATLATLKIQPSEPRDSAVYFCASGLVHNGVTQYFGPGTRLLVL.

In this sample, this clone turned up once. The J gene is TRBJ1-1, the V gene TRBV5-4; D remains unclear. Germline V gene lookup returns CDR1 SGHNT and CDR2 YYREEE (reference sequence). V gave up 4 bases and J gave up 2 bases, with 9 bases separating them. The CDR3 spans 13 residues. The CDR3 reads CASSSRKNTEAFF. The CDR3 DNA is TGTGCCAGCAGCAGCCGGAAAAACACTGAAGCTTTCTTT.

The table lists this clone with a count of one. It may be a read error: a sequence one base away is much more abundant. The chain employs TRBV27 and TRBJ2-2; 7 bases are a match to TRBD1. The CDR3 spans 14 residues. Germline V gene data show CDR1 as MNHEY and CDR2 as SMNVEV (reference sequence). V shed 2 bases, J shed 3 bases, and the junction held 0 bases outside the gene matches. DNA of the CDR3: TGTGCCAGCAGTTTACAGGGGGACACCGGGGAGCTGTTTTTT. Residues: CASSLQGDTGELFF.

J is TRBJ1-2 and V is TRBV5-6, with 7 bases aligning to TRBD1. The CDR3 sequence is 15 residues long. The ends lost 2 bases at V and 3 bases at J; junction bases unmatched: 7. Per germline, CDR1 SGHDT and CDR2 YYEEEE. The CDR3 reads CASSFGDRSYYGYTF. Here the CDR3 DNA reads TGTGCCAGCAGCTTCGGGGACAGATCTTACTATGGCTACACCTTC.

This clone was seen a handful of times. J is TRBJ1-2 and V is TRBV9; no definite D call. The CDR3 is 14 residues long. The V and J ends lost 4 bases and 3 bases respectively, with 13 bases between them. Per germline, CDR1 SGDLS and CDR2 YYNGEE. CDR3 DNA: TGTGCCAGCAGCATCCAGGCTGATGACTATGGCTACACCTTC. Protein: CASSIQADDYGYTF.

This chain links TRBV2 with TRBJ1-1; D not resolved. The CDR3 runs to 14 residues. Deletions cut 4 bases from V and 1 base from J, with 10 bases between. The germline gives CDR1 SNHLY, CDR2 FYNNEI. The chain's CDR3 is CASSGRTWNTEAFF. The CDR3 DNA reads TGTGCCAGCAGTGGCAGAACCTGGAACACTGAAGCTTTCTTT.

This chain uses TRBV23-1 with TRBJ2-3; D is possibly TRBD1 or TRBD2 (5 bases each). TRBV23-1 has ORF status, its function being uncertain. V was clipped by 5 bases and J by 4 bases, with 10 bases between them. This CDR3 comprises 13 residues. The DNA for the CDR3 is TGCGCCAGCAGTACGAGGGGCGCAGATACGCAGTATTTT. It encodes CASSTRGADTQYF.

The chain links TRBV10-1 to TRBJ2-7, with TRBD1 matching 7 bases. Unmatched junction bases numbered 0, after V lost 6 bases and J lost 4 bases. Germline V gene lookup returns CDR1 WNHNN and CDR2 SYGVQD (reference sequence). The CDR3 covers 11 residues. The CDR3 sequence: CASRTGYEQYF. In DNA form, the CDR3 reads TGCGCCAGCAGGACAGGGTACGAGCAGTACTTC.

CDR3 nucleotides: TGCGCCAGCAGCTCCACCCAATACGACGGGTCCGCTAACTATGGCTACACCTTC. It is translated as CASSSTQYDGSANYGYTF. The chain joins TRBV5-1 to TRBJ1-2; no reliable D call. Trimming left V 3 bases short and J 0 bases short, with 21 bases between. Germline CDR1 SGHRS, CDR2 YFSETQ. The CDR3 consists of 18 residues.